The next 31 T cell receptor beta chains were all read from a single sample in a study of cytomegalovirus exposure and HLA in healthy donors. PCR primers comprised 60 Vbeta and 13 Jbeta primers. Measured with immunoSEQ multiplex PCR; TCRdb has only the in-frame clones, and not every one. The sample contains 78,000 or so clones, 62% of which appear only once. Sequenced: PBMCs. These receptors were collected from a male donor in good health and CMV-seropositive.

The chain links TRBV4-3 to TRBJ1-2, with 7 nucleotides matching TRBD1. With 3 bases clipped from V and 9 bases from J, the junction kept 10 bases outside the gene matches. This CDR3 has 14 amino acids. From germline, CDR1 is LGHNA and CDR2 YSLEER. The CDR3 nucleotides are TGCGCCAGCAGCCAGACCCCCCAACAGGGGAGCTACACCTTC. It yields the protein CASSQTPQQGSYTF.

The chain couples TRBV4-1 to TRBJ1-4, with unresolved D. The CDR3 consists of 15 residues. V was trimmed by 2 bases and J by 8 bases, leaving 15 bases between them. The germline V gene encodes CDR1 MGHRA and CDR2 YSYEKL. CDR3 sequence reads: CASSQMARPEEKLFF. The CDR3 DNA is TGCGCCAGCAGCCAAATGGCCAGGCCCGAGGAAAAACTGTTTTTT.

The gene calls are TRBV6-6 and TRBJ2-1, with TRBD2 matching over 11 bases. The CDR3 is made up of 15 amino acids. Germline V gene data show CDR1 as MNHNY and CDR2 as SVGAGI (reference sequence). Trimming took 0 bases from V and 8 from J; bases not matched to a gene: 3. CDR3 in DNA: TGTGCCAGCAGTTACTCGCCACTAGCGGGGGATGAGCAGTTCTTC. Protein: CASSYSPLAGDEQFF.

This chain connects TRBV5-1 to TRBJ2-7; perhaps TRBD2 as D (5 bases). CDR1 is SGHRS and CDR2 is YFSETQ in the germline V gene. Trimming pared 0 bases from V and 6 bases from J, leaving 19 bases between. The CDR3 totals 16 residues. The DNA for the CDR3 is TGCGCCAGCAGCTTGGCCTCGGTCCCCGGTGGAGGCGAGCAGTACTTC. It encodes CASSLASVPGGGEQYF.

The chain recombines TRBV19 with TRBJ2-1; TRBD2 matches 13 bases. The V gene's germline CDR1 is LNHDA and CDR2 SQIVND (reference sequence). The CDR3 extends over 14 amino acids. Losses at the gene ends were 10 bases for V and 12 bases for J; bases not matched to a gene: 12. The CDR3 protein is CATGTSGIMHRQFF. CDR3 DNA: TGTGCCACCGGGACTAGCGGGATCATGCACCGGCAGTTCTTC.

This rearrangement joins TRBV2 to TRBJ2-5, with 8 positions matching TRBD2. This CDR3 contains 15 residues. Per germline, CDR1 SNHLY and CDR2 FYNNEI. The V and J ends lost 6 bases and 3 bases, in that order; junction bases with no gene match: 9. The DNA for the CDR3 is TGTGCCAGCAGCGAACCAGCGGGAGAGGAAGAGACCCAGTACTTC. This sequence encodes CASSEPAGEEETQYF.

Details on this clone: The germline gene is not matched at one end of the junction; a read error may be the cause. The chain couples TRBV7-9 to TRBJ2-7; D is possibly TRBD1 (6 bases). The germline CDR1 and CDR2 sequences are SEHNR and FQNEAQ (reference sequence). The CDR3 runs to 16 residues. DNA of the CDR3: TGTTCCAGCAGCTTTCCGACCCGGACAGCCTCCTACGAGCAGTACTTC. This translates into CSSSFPTRTASYEQYF.

This clone has a handful of counts. This rearrangement joins TRBV28 to TRBJ1-2; no reliable D call. The CDR3 length is 12 residues. Germline V CDR1 and CDR2: MDHEN, SYDVKM. Trimming pared 8 bases from V and 2 bases from J, leaving 9 bases between. The CDR3: CASCRGNYGYTF. CDR3 nucleotides: TGTGCCAGCTGTCGCGGGAACTATGGCTACACCTTC.

The sample holds one count of this clone. V is TRBV2 and J is TRBJ1-6; the match to TRBD1 covers 8 bases. V was pared by 6 bases and J by 3 bases, with 4 bases of the junction left unmatched. This CDR3 comprises 15 residues. Germline V gives CDR1 SNHLY, CDR2 FYNNEI. The CDR3 DNA follows: TGTGCCAGCAGCAGGACAGGGCTCTATAATTCACCCCTCCACTTT. Its translation: CASSRTGLYNSPLHF.

This chain uses TRBV7-9 with TRBJ1-1; D ambiguous. Looked up from germline, CDR1 is SEHNR and CDR2 is FQNEAQ (reference sequence). Trimming cost V 6 bases and J 3 bases, with 8 bases left between them. The CDR3 spans 12 residues. The CDR3 loop reads CASRGGDTEAFF. The CDR3 region has the DNA TGTGCCAGCAGGGGCGGGGACACTGAAGCTTTCTTT.

DNA of the CDR3: TGTGCCAGCAGCTACACTCAGGGGTCGAAGCAGTACTTC. Protein product: CASSYTQGSKQYF. J is TRBJ2-7 and V is TRBV7-3, with D maybe TRBD1 (6 bases). With 4 bases removed from V and 8 bases from J, the gap between germline ends came to 15 bases. The CDR3 totals 13 residues. Germline values: CDR1 SGHTA, CDR2 FQGTGA.

This chain links TRBV5-4 with TRBJ1-5; perhaps TRBD1 as D (6 bases). The CDR3 spans 16 residues. Trimming cost V 1 base and J 4 bases, with 15 bases left between them. Germline CDR1 SGHNT, CDR2 YYREEE (reference sequence). DNA of the CDR3: TGTGCCAGCAGCTTGCGGGGGCGGGGGGCGAATCAGCCCCAGCATTTT. Translating gives CASSLRGRGANQPQHF.

This chain connects TRBV28 to TRBJ1-1, with 9 bases fitting TRBD1. CDR1 MDHEN and CDR2 SYDVKM come from the germline V gene. The CDR3 totals 15 residues. The V and J ends lost 8 bases and 0 bases, in that order; junction bases with no gene match: 7. The CDR3 nucleotides read TGTGCCAGCCGATCCTGGGACAGGGTGAACACTGAAGCTTTCTTT. Translating it yields CASRSWDRVNTEAFF.

The V gene is TRBV7-3, the J gene TRBJ1-1, with D perhaps matching TRBD1 (5 bases). The germline V and J ends were trimmed by 5 bases and 4 bases, with 14 bases remaining between them. Germline V lookup: CDR1 SGHTA, CDR2 FQGTGA. The CDR3 is 14 amino acids. This CDR3 reads CASSPRAEGTEAFF. The CDR3 nucleotides are TGTGCCAGCAGCCCCAGGGCAGAAGGCACTGAAGCTTTCTTT.

This chain links TRBV2 with TRBJ2-5; 11 bases align to TRBD2. CDR3 length: 18 amino acids. The V segment lost 6 bases and the J segment 2 bases; nucleotides outside the gene matches: 14. CDR1 is SNHLY and CDR2 is FYNNEI in the germline V gene. DNA for the CDR3: TGTGCCAGCAGGGGTGTGATTCTAGCGGGGGGATTACAAGAGACCCAGTACTTC. It is translated as CASRGVILAGGLQETQYF.

This clone was detected only a few times. This sequence joins TRBV5-1 and TRBJ2-5; 10 bases agree with TRBD1. Germline CDR1 reads SGHRS; CDR2 reads YFSETQ. With V trimmed by 4 bases and J by 4 bases, 4 bases remained unmatched. The CDR3 sequence is 14 residues long. CDR3 residues: CASSRGQGTETQYF. DNA for the CDR3: TGCGCCAGCAGCCGGGGACAGGGGACAGAGACCCAGTACTTC.

The V gene is TRBV7-9, the J gene TRBJ2-7, with 9 positions matching TRBD1. The V gene's germline CDR1 is SEHNR and CDR2 FQNEAQ (reference sequence). The CDR3 totals 15 residues. The ends lost 5 bases at V and 5 bases at J; junction bases unmatched: 10. For the CDR3, the DNA is TGTGCCAGCAGCCCTCCTCCCGGGACAGGGAACGAGCAGTACTTC. Its translation is CASSPPPGTGNEQYF.

This clone was observed a single time. As the CDR3 is not closed by the conserved phenylalanine or tryptophan, this likely results from a read error. The limits of the CDR3 on the DNA are not certain, so only TCRdb's listed CDR3 is given. The chain couples TRBV7-4 to TRBJ2-2; TRBD1 is the table's D call, not checked against the DNA. The CDR3 comprises 14 residues, both ends counted. Per the germline V gene, CDR1 is SGHVT and CDR2 is SQSDAQ. The CDR3 sequence is CASSFGSGQPSLDS.

This sequence joins TRBV7-3 and TRBJ1-2, with 7 bases identical to TRBD1. The germline V gene has CDR1 SGHTA and CDR2 FQGTGA. The CDR3 has 14 residues. The V gene end was trimmed by 5 bases and the J gene end by 6 bases; junction bases not matched to a gene: 9. The CDR3: CASSPTGVGDGYTF. The CDR3 DNA reads TGTGCCAGCAGCCCCACAGGGGTTGGAGATGGCTACACCTTC. The full variable domain, in which reference TRBV7-3 and TRBJ1-2 provide the parts outside the CDR3, is GAGVSQTPSNKVTEKGKYVELRCDPISGHTALYWYRQSLGQGPEFLIYFQGTGAADDSGLPNDRFFAVRPEGSVSTLKIQRTERGDSAVYLCASSPTGVGDGYTFGSGTRLTVV.

The chain has TRBV28 and TRBJ1-1; no reliable D call. Germline V gives CDR1 MDHEN, CDR2 SYDVKM. The CDR3 runs 12 residues. The V and J ends lost 3 bases and 6 bases respectively, with 8 bases between them. The CDR3 sequence: CASSFRQAEAFF. The DNA for the CDR3 is TGTGCCAGCAGTTTTAGGCAGGCTGAAGCTTTCTTT.

This rearrangement joins TRBV5-1 to TRBJ2-3; perhaps TRBD2 as D (6 bases). CDR1 is SGHRS, CDR2 YFSETQ, per germline. Trimming removed 2 bases at V and 2 bases at J, with 12 bases between. CDR3 length: 15 residues. This CDR3 is CASSFSGGPTDTQYF. In DNA, the CDR3 is TGCGCCAGCAGCTTTAGCGGCGGCCCCACAGATACGCAGTATTTT.

This clone was observed a few times. V is TRBV4-1 and J is TRBJ2-3; possibly TRBD2 for D (6 bases). Germline V gene sequence: CDR1 MGHRA, CDR2 YSYEKL. V lost 1 base and J 2 bases, leaving 10 bases between the germline ends. The CDR3 has 15 residues. CDR3 sequence reads: CASSQVVAVTDTQYF. CDR3 nucleotides: TGCGCCAGCAGCCAAGTTGTAGCGGTCACAGATACGCAGTATTTT.

The chain links TRBV29-1 to TRBJ2-7, with 7 bases matching TRBD2. J gave up 1 base and V 5 bases, and 11 bases lay outside the gene matches. This CDR3 has 15 amino acids. Germline values: CDR1 SQVTM, CDR2 ANQGSEA. The CDR3 DNA reads TGCAGCGTTCAGGAGGCGGGGGATCAATCCTACGAGCAGTACTTC. Translating it yields CSVQEAGDQSYEQYF.

In this sample, this clone turned up a few times. The J gene is TRBJ2-7, the V gene TRBV7-2, with 9 bases matching TRBD1. With V trimmed by 5 bases and J by 5 bases, 10 bases remained unmatched. The length of the CDR3 is 15 residues. Germline V gene sequence: CDR1 SGHTA, CDR2 FQGNSA. The CDR3 DNA sequence: TGTGCCAGCAGCCCCGCCGGGACAGGGACCGACGAGCAGTACTTC. This sequence encodes CASSPAGTGTDEQYF. The full variable domain, completed using reference TRBV7-2 and TRBJ2-7, is GAGVSQSPSNKVTEKGKDVELRCDPISGHTALYWYRQSLGQGLEFLIYFQGNSAPDKSGLPSDRFSAERTGGSVSTLTIQRTQQEDSAVYLCASSPAGTGTDEQYFGPGTRLTVT.

The chain links TRBV19 to TRBJ1-6; the match to TRBD1 covers 7 bases. Looked up from germline, CDR1 is LNHDA and CDR2 is SQIVND (reference sequence). The CDR3 covers 14 residues. After removal of 9 bases from V and 5 bases from J, the junction contained 7 bases not matched to a gene. Here the CDR3 DNA reads TGTGCCAGCTCCACCGGGACAGATAATTCACCCCTCCACTTT. As protein: CASSTGTDNSPLHF.

The V gene is TRBV7-2, the J gene TRBJ1-5; D is perhaps TRBD1 (5 bases). The CDR3 length is 16 residues. Trimming took 1 base from V and 1 from J, leaving 11 bases between them. Per the germline V gene, CDR1 is SGHTA and CDR2 is FQGNSA. The CDR3 DNA is TGTGCCAGCAGCTTAGGGGCAGGGTGGAGCAATCAGCCCCAGCATTTT. It encodes CASSLGAGWSNQPQHF. Full variable domain (remainder filled in from reference TRBV7-2 and TRBJ1-5): GAGVSQSPSNKVTEKGKDVELRCDPISGHTALYWYRQSLGQGLEFLIYFQGNSAPDKSGLPSDRFSAERTGGSVSTLTIQRTQQEDSAVYLCASSLGAGWSNQPQHFGDGTRLSIL.

This rearrangement joins TRBV28 to TRBJ2-7; D not resolved. In germline, CDR1 is MDHEN, CDR2 SYDVKM. The V and J ends lost 6 bases and 2 bases respectively, with 8 bases between them. The CDR3 covers 12 residues. The CDR3 coding sequence is TGTGCCAGCAGCCCTGACACCTACGAGCAGTACTTC. It specifies CASSPDTYEQYF.

The gene calls are TRBV28 and TRBJ1-2; no definite D call. The CDR3 covers 13 residues. Germline V gene sequence: CDR1 MDHEN, CDR2 SYDVKM. Trimming took off 6 bases at V and 5 bases at J, with 13 bases between the two ends. CDR3 residues: CASSPGYTYGYTF. The CDR3, as DNA: TGTGCCAGCAGCCCGGGATATACTTATGGCTACACCTTC.

This clone has more than one count but fewer than ten. This chain connects TRBV20-1 to TRBJ1-2; TRBD1 matches 10 bases. This CDR3 is built from 11 residues. The germline CDR1 and CDR2 sequences are DFQATT and SNEGSKA (reference sequence). V lost 6 bases to trimming and J lost 6 bases; unmatched junction nucleotides: 1. The CDR3 reads CSAGQGNGYTF. CDR3 nucleotides: TGCAGTGCGGGACAGGGGAATGGCTACACCTTC.

Regarding this clone: One end of the junction fails to match germline, which may point to a read error. This specimen includes other DNA sequences encoding the same CDR3. CDR3 in amino acids: CASSLRTGIQETQYF. In DNA, the CDR3 is TGTGCCAGCAGCTTAAGGACAGGGATCCAAGAAACCCAGTACTTC. The chain has TRBV7-9 and TRBJ2-5; 8 bases align to TRBD1. The CDR3 loop spans 15 amino acids. In germline, CDR1 is SEHNR, CDR2 FQNEAQ (reference sequence).

This clone was seen a few times. This sequence joins TRBV6-5 and TRBJ2-7; TRBD1 matches at 10 bases. J lost 4 bases, V lost 5 bases, and 5 bases had no gene match. The CDR3 has 14 amino acids. CDR1 and CDR2 (germline): MNHEY, SVGAGI. This CDR3 is CASSPDRGRYEQYF. The CDR3 DNA is TGTGCCAGCAGTCCCGACAGGGGGCGATACGAGCAGTACTTC.